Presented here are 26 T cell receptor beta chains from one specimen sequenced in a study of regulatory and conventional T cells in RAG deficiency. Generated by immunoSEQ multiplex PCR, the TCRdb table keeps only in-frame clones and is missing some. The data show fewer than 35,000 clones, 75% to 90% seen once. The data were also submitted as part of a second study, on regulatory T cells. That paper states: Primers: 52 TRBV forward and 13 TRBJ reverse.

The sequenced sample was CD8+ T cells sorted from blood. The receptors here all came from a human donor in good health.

The CDR3 coding sequence is TGTGCCAGCAGCTTCACAGGGGGCAACTACAATGAGCAGTTCTTC. Protein product: CASSFTGGNYNEQFF. This chain joins TRBV7-3 and TRBJ2-1; TRBD1 matches at 9 bases. In germline, CDR1 is SGHTA, CDR2 FQGTGA. With V trimmed by 3 bases and J by 3 bases, 3 bases remained unmatched. The CDR3 covers 15 residues.

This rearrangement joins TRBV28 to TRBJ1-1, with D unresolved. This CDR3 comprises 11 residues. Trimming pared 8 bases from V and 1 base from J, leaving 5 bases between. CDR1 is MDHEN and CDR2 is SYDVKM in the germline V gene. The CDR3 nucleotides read TGTGCCAGCGCGGGGAACACTGAAGCTTTCTTT. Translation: CASAGNTEAFF.

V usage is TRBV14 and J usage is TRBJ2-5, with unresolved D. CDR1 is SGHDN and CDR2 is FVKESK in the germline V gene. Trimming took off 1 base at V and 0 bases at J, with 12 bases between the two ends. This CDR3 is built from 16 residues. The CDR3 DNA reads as TGTGCCAGCAGCCAAGGGTCACAGTTGTACCAAGAGACCCAGTACTTC. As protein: CASSQGSQLYQETQYF.

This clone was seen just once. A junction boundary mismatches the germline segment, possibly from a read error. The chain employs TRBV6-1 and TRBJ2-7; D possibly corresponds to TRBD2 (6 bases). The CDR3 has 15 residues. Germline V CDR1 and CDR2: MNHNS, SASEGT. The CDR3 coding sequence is TGTGCCAGCAGTGAAATATCGGGGGAGTCCTACGAGCAGCACTTC. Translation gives CASSEISGESYEQHF.

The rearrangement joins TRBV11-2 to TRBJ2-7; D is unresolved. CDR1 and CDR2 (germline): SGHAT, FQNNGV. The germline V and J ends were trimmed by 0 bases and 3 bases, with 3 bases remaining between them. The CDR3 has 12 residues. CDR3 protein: CASSLEGYEQYF. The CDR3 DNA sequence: TGTGCCAGCAGCTTAGAGGGCTACGAGCAGTACTTC. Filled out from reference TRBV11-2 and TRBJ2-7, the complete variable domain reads EAGVAQSPRYKIIEKRQSVAFWCNPISGHATLYWYQQILGQGPKLLIQFQNNGVVDDSQLPKDRFSAERLKGVDSTLKIQPAKLEDSAVYLCASSLEGYEQYFGPGTRLTVT.

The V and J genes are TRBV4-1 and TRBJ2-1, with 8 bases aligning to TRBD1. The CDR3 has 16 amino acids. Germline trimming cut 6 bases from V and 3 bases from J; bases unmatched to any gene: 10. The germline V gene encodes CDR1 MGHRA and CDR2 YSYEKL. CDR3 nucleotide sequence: TGCGCCAGCAGGGCCTCCTCGGACAGGGTCTACAATGAGCAGTTCTTC. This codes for CASRASSDRVYNEQFF.

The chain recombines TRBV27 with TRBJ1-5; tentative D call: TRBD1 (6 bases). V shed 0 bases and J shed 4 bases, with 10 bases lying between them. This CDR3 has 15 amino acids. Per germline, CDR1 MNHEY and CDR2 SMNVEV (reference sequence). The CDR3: CASSLSGARNQPQHF. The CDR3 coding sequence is TGTGCCAGCAGTTTATCGGGGGCTAGGAATCAGCCCCAGCATTTT.

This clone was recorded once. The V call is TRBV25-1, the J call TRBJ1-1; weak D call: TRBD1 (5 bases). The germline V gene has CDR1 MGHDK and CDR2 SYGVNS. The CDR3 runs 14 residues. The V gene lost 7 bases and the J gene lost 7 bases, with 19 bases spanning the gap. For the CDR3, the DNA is TGTGCCAGCATACCAAATGGGGGGTGGGGTGAAGCTTTCTTT. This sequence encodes CASIPNGGWGEAFF. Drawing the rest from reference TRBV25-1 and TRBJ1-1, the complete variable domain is EADIYQTPRYLVIGTGKKITLECSQTMGHDKMYWYQQDPGMELHLIHYSYGVNSTEKGDLSSESTVSRIRTEHFPLTLESARPSHTSQYLCASIPNGGWGEAFFGQGTRLTVV.

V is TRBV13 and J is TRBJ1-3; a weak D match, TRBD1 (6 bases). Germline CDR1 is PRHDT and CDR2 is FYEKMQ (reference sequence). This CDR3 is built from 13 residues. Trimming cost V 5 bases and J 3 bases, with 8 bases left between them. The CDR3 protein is CASSKGGGNTIYF. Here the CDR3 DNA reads TGTGCCAGCAGCAAAGGGGGTGGAAACACCATATATTTT.

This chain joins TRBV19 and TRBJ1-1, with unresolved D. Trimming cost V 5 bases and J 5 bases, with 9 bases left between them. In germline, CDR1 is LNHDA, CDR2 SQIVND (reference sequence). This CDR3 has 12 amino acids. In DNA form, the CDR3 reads TGTGCCAGTAGTCCTGCCGGAACTGAAGCTTTCTTT. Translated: CASSPAGTEAFF.

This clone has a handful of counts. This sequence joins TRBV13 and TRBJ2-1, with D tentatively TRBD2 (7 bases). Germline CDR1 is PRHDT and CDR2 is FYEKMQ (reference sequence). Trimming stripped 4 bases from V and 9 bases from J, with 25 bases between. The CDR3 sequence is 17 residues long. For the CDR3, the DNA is TGTGCCAGCAGCTCGGAAGGGGTGGGGGGGCGACAAAGTGAGCAGTTCTTC. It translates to CASSSEGVGGRQSEQFF.

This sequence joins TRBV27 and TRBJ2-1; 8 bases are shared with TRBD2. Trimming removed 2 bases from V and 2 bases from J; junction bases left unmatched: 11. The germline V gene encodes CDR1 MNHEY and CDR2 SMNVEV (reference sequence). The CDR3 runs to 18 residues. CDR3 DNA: TGTGCCAGCAGTTTAGCGGGGGTCGGCGGGGGGACCTACAATGAGCAGTTCTTC. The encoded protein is CASSLAGVGGGTYNEQFF.

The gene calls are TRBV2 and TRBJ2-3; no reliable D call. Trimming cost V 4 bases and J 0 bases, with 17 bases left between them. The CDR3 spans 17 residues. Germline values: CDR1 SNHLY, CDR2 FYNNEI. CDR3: CASSAPSDDISTDTQYF. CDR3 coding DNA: TGTGCCAGCAGTGCCCCGAGTGATGACATTAGCACAGATACGCAGTATTTT. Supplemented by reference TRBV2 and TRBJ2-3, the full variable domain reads EPEVTQTPSHQVTQMGQEVILRCVPISNHLYFYWYRQILGQKVEFLVSFYNNEISEKSEIFDDQFSVERPDGSNFTLKIRSTKLEDSAMYFCASSAPSDDISTDTQYFGPGTRLTVL.

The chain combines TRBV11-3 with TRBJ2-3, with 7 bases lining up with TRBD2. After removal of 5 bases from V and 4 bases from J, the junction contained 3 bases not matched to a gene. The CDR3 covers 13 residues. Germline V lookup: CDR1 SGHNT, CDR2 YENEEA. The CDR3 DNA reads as TGTGCCAGCAGCCCCCGGGGGGCAGATACGCAGTATTTT. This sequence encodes CASSPRGADTQYF.

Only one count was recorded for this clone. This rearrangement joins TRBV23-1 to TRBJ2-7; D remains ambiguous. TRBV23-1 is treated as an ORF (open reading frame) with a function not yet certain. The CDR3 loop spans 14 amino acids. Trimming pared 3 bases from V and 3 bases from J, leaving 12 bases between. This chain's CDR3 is CASSHVRSNYEQYF. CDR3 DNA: TGCGCCAGCAGTCATGTGAGATCAAACTACGAGCAGTACTTC.

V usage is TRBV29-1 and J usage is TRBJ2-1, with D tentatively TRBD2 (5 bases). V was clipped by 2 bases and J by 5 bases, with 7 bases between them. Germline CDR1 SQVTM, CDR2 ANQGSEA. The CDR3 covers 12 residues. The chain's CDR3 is CSVEWRDNEQFF. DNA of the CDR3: TGCAGCGTTGAATGGCGGGACAATGAGCAGTTCTTC.

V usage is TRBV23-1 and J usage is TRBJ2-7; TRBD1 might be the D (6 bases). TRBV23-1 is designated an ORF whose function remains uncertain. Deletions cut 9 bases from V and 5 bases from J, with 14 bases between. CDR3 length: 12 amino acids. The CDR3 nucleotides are TGCGCCAGGGACAGCCCTAATAACGAGCAGTACTTC. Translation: CARDSPNNEQYF.

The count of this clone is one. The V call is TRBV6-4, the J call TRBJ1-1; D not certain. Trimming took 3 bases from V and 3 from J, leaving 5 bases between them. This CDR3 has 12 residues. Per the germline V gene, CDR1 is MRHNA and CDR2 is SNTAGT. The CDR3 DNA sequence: TGTGCCAGCAGTGATGGCTACACTGAAGCTTTCTTT. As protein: CASSDGYTEAFF.

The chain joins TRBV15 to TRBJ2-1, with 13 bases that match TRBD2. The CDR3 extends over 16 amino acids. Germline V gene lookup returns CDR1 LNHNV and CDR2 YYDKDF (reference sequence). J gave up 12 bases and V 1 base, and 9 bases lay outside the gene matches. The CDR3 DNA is TGTGCCACCAGCAGAGGGTGGACTAGCGGGAGTTCGAGGCAGTTCTTC. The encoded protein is CATSRGWTSGSSRQFF.

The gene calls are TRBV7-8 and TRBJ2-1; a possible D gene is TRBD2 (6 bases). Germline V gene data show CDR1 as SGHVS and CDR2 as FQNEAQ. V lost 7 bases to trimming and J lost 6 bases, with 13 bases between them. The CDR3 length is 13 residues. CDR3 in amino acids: CASMFGSPNEQFF. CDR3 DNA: TGTGCCAGCATGTTCGGGAGCCCCAATGAGCAGTTCTTC.

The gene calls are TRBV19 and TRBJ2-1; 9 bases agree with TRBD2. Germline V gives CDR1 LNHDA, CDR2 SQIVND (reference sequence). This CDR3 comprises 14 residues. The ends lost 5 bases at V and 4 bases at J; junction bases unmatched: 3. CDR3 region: CASSAGGVYNEQFF. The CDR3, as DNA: TGTGCCAGTAGTGCGGGAGGGGTATACAATGAGCAGTTCTTC.

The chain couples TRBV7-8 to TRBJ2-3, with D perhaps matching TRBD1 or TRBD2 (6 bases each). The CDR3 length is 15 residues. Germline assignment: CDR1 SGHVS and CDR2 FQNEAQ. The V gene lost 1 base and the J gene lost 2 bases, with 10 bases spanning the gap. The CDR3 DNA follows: TGTGCCAGCAGCTTAGTAGGGGGACTCACAGATACGCAGTATTTT. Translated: CASSLVGGLTDTQYF.

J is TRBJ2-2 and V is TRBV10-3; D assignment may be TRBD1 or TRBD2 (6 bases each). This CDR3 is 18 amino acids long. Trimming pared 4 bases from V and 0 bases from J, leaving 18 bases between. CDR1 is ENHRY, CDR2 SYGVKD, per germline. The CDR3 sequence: CAISGGDTYPSNTGELFF. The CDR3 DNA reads TGTGCCATCAGTGGGGGGGACACTTACCCTTCGAACACCGGGGAGCTGTTTTTT.

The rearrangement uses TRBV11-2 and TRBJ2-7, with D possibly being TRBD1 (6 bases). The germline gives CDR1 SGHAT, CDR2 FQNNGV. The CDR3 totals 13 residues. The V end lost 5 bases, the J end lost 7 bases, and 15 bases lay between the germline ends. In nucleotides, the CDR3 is TGTGCCAGCAGCATAGTGGGGGCGGAGGAGCAGTACTTC. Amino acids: CASSIVGAEEQYF.

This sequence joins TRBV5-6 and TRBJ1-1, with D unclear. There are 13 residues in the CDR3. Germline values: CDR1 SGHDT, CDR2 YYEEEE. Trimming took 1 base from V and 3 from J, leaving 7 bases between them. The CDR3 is CASSLTGDTEAFF. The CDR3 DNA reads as TGTGCCAGCAGCTTGACTGGGGACACTGAAGCTTTCTTT.

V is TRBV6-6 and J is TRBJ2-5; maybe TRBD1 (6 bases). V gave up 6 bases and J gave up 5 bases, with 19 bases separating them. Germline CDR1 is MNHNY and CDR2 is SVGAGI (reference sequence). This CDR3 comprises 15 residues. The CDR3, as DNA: TGTGCCAGCAGCGAACCCACAGGGCCACGGGAGACCCAGTACTTC. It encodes CASSEPTGPRETQYF.